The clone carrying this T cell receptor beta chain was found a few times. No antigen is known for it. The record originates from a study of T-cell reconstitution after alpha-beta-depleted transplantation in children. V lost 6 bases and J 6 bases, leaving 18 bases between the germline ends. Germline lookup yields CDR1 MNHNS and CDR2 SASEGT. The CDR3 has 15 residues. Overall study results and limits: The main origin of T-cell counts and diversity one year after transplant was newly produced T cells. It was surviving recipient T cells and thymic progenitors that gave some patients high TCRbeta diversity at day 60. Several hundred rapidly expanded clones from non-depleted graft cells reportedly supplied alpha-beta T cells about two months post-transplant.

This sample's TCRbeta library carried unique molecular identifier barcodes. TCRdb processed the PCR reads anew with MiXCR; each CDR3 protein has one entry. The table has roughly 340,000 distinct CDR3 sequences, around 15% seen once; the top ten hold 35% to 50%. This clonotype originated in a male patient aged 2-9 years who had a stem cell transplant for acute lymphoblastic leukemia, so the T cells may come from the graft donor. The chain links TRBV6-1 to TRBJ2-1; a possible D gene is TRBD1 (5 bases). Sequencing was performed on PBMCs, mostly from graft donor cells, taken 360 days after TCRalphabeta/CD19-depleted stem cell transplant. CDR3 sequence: CASRKQGSESNEQFF. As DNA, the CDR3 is TGTGCCAGCAGAAAGCAGGGTTCAGAAAGCAATGAGCAGTTCTTC.